This T cell receptor beta chain was obtained from a study of T cell repertoires in cytomegalovirus infection. TCRdb analysed the reads with MiXCR anew, one entry per CDR3 protein. The sample records 200,000 to 300,000 distinct CDR3 sequences, 9% to 15% being singletons. Study observations and caveats: HLA-C-restricted TCR beta clonotypes specific for CMV led the ex vivo response.

This clonotype has at least ten counts. Its antigen is unidentified. Germline CDR1 and CDR2: MNHEY and SMNVEV (reference sequence). V was pared by 4 bases and J by 2 bases, with 12 bases of the junction left unmatched. The CDR3 has 18 amino acids. The source material was PBMCs. J is TRBJ2-7 and V is TRBV27, with 12 positions matching TRBD2. This TCR came from a human donor in good health (CMV status not recorded). Some clones in this sample may be carry-over from other donors' samples. CDR3 loop: CASSSGTSGLAEAYEQYF. Here the CDR3 DNA reads TGTGCCAGCAGTTCCGGGACTAGCGGGTTGGCGGAGGCCTACGAGCAGTACTTC.